This T cell receptor beta chain was sequenced for a study of T cell repertoires in cytomegalovirus infection. Study-level information: Recently identified HLA-C-restricted CMV epitopes were used, and well-studied HLA-B-restricted CMV epitopes were used as well. Public signatures in TCR beta pointed to CMV infection and matching HLA type. Study observations and caveats: Carriers of CMV plus the relevant HLA were identified by cumulative public TCR beta family frequency. The study found HLA-C-restricted CMV-specific TCR beta clonotypes dominating the ex vivo response.

A remark on this clonotype: The antigen is not known.

Germline V gene sequence: CDR1 DFQATT, CDR2 SNEGSKA (reference sequence). This CDR3 comprises 13 residues. V shed 6 bases and J shed 0 bases, with 12 bases lying between them. TCRdb redid the calling of the reads with MiXCR, one entry per CDR3 protein. The sample includes about 52,000 distinct CDR3 sequences, around 20% of them seen just once. The source of this sequence is a human donor in good health (CMV status not recorded). Some clones in this sample may be carry-over from other donors' samples. V and J are TRBV20-1 and TRBJ2-7; unclear D gene. This sample comprised CD8+ T cells from cultured PBMCs, obtained from culture after CMV antigen stimulation. CDR3 sequence (DNA): TGCAGTGCCCACCCCACGAGCTCCTACGAGCAGTACTTC. It specifies CSAHPTSSYEQYF.